These T cell receptor beta chains were read from a single sample in a study of shared clonotypes between healthy human individuals. Sequencing used immunoSEQ multiplex PCR; TCRdb keeps in-frame clones, though not all of them. The data show about 320,000 clones, with over 75% seen just once and 16% held by the top ten. Sequencing was carried out using memory CD8+ T cells sorted from blood. These receptors all come from a man younger than 30 in good health. Both conserved end residues are part of each CDR3. A D gene is named only where the DNA matches it firmly. Size is omitted from some rows. Given values are once, few, many or a class for expanded clones.

V: TRBV28
D: TRBD2
size: -
J: TRBJ2-7
CDR3: CATLLAGGLYEQYF
DNA: TGTGCCACCCTGTTAGCGGGGGGTTTATACGAGCAGTACTTC

V: TRBV4-1
D: -
size: -
J: TRBJ1-6
CDR3: CASRGSGVHSPLHF
DNA: TGCGCCAGTAGGGGGTCAGGGGTACATTCACCCCTCCACTTT

V: TRBV6-5
D: -
size: -
J: TRBJ2-2
CDR3: CASSYFRDGELFF
DNA: TGTGCCAGCAGTTACTTCAGGGATGGGGAGCTGTTTTTT

V: TRBV7-9
D: -
size: many
J: TRBJ2-5
CDR3: CASSPSTETQYF
DNA: TGTGCCAGCAGCCCCTCAACAGAGACCCAGTACTTC

V: TRBV2
D: -
size: few
J: TRBJ1-6
CDR3: CASRETVINSPLHF
DNA: TGTGCCAGCAGGGAGACAGTGATTAATTCACCCCTCCACTTT

V: TRBV5-6
D: TRBD1
size: -
J: TRBJ2-7
CDR3: CASSLTGGEQYF
DNA: TGTGCCAGCAGCTTGACAGGGGGTGAGCAGTACTTC

V: TRBV7-6
D: -
size: -
J: TRBJ2-7
CDR3: CASSFFRDGRYEQYF
DNA: TGTGCCAGCAGCTTCTTCCGGGACGGACGATACGAGCAGTACTTC

V: TRBV21-1
D: -
size: -
J: TRBJ1-4
CDR3: CASRCGQSNEKLFF
DNA: TGTGCCAGCAGATGCGGACAGTCTAATGAAAAACTGTTTTTT

V: TRBV2
D: -
size: -
J: TRBJ1-4
CDR3: CASSGWTVPANEKLFF
DNA: TGTGCCAGCAGTGGATGGACGGTTCCTGCTAATGAAAAACTGTTTTTT

V: TRBV10-2
D: TRBD2
size: -
J: TRBJ2-1
CDR3: CASSEAGSGGEQFF
DNA: TGCGCCAGCAGTGAAGCGGGATCCGGGGGAGAGCAGTTCTTC

V: TRBV28
D: TRBD1
size: -
J: TRBJ1-1
CDR3: CASSLHRGMNTEAFF
DNA: TGTGCCAGCAGTTTACACAGGGGCATGAACACTGAAGCTTTCTTT

V: TRBV7-3
D: -
size: -
J: TRBJ2-3
CDR3: CASSLTGGESATQYF
DNA: TGTGCCAGCAGCTTAACGGGCGGGGAGAGCGCTACGCAGTATTTT

V: TRBV13
D: TRBD1
size: few
J: TRBJ1-2
CDR3: CASSLGHEGAEYYGYTF
DNA: TGTGCCAGCAGCTTAGGCCATGAGGGGGCGGAATACTATGGCTACACCTTC

V: TRBV30
D: -
size: few
J: TRBJ1-5
CDR3: CAWSVSQPQHF
DNA: TGTGCCTGGAGTGTGAGTCAGCCCCAGCATTTT

V: TRBV28
D: -
size: -
J: TRBJ1-3
CDR3: CASSLRTVSSGNTIYF
DNA: TGTGCCAGCAGTTTACGGACCGTTAGCTCTGGAAACACCATATATTTT

V: TRBV5-4
D: -
size: -
J: TRBJ2-3
CDR3: CASSPDEGPDTQYF
DNA: TGTGCCAGCAGCCCGGACGAGGGCCCAGATACGCAGTATTTT